Listed here are 30 T cell receptor beta chains from one sample, sequenced in a study of a mutant IDH1 vaccine in newly diagnosed glioma. Method: immunoSEQ multiplex PCR; TCRdb's copy keeps in-frame clones and lacks some. The data hold about 38,000 clones, with just under 95% observed a single time. This sample's time point: baseline, week 1 (first vaccination visit). Treatment given: pre-vaccination baseline after standard-of-care therapy. This sample comprised PBMCs, obtained from a glioma patient treated with radiotherapy, temozolomide or both. These receptor sequences come from a man younger than 30 with glioma.

The chain links TRBV10-3 to TRBJ1-1, with 10 bases lining up with TRBD1. V shed 6 bases and J 11 bases; nucleotides not matched to a gene: 9. The CDR3 is 13 amino acids. Per germline, CDR1 ENHRY and CDR2 SYGVKD. CDR3 sequence reads: CAIRGDRGGWAFF. The CDR3, as DNA: TGTGCCATCAGAGGGGACAGGGGAGGTTGGGCTTTCTTT.

J is TRBJ2-1 and V is TRBV5-1; 16 bases fit TRBD2. Germline V gene data show CDR1 as SGHRS and CDR2 as YFSETQ. The CDR3 has 17 amino acids. The V and J ends lost 4 bases and 7 bases, in that order; junction bases with no gene match: 8. Written as DNA, the CDR3 is TGCGCCAGCAGCATCGGGACTAGCGGGAGGGCCGGGAATGAGCAGTTCTTC. The encoded protein is CASSIGTSGRAGNEQFF.

The rearrangement joins TRBV7-9 to TRBJ2-5; a possible D gene is TRBD1 (6 bases). The V and J ends lost 3 bases and 2 bases respectively, with 13 bases between them. Germline CDR1 is SEHNR and CDR2 is FQNEAQ (reference sequence). The CDR3 spans 15 residues. As DNA, the CDR3 is TGTGCCAGCAGCTTCAGGGACAAGGATCAAGAGACCCAGTACTTC. Protein: CASSFRDKDQETQYF.

The CDR3 DNA is TGTGCCAGCAGCTCCCGGGACAGGGGGAGTAATGAGCAGTTCTTC. It translates to CASSSRDRGSNEQFF. The chain employs TRBV7-2 and TRBJ2-1; 11 positions agree with TRBD1. CDR1 and CDR2 from the germline V gene are SGHTA and FQGNSA. The CDR3 is 15 residues long. Trimming took 4 bases from V and 7 from J; bases not matched to a gene: 6.

The CDR3 reads CASSEAETQYF. The CDR3 DNA is TGTGCCAGCAGTGAAGCAGAGACCCAGTACTTC. The chain uses TRBV6-1 and TRBJ2-5; D ambiguous. The CDR3 consists of 11 residues. Germline V gives CDR1 MNHNS, CDR2 SASEGT. V was trimmed by 0 bases and J by 4 bases, leaving 0 bases between them.

Within the sample, this clone is large. This chain uses TRBV2 with TRBJ2-7; the D is unclear. The CDR3 extends over 11 amino acids. CDR1 is SNHLY and CDR2 is FYNNEI in the germline V gene. Trimming took 0 bases from V and 5 from J, leaving 2 bases between them. CDR3: CASSEADEQYF. The CDR3 bases are TGTGCCAGCAGTGAAGCGGACGAGCAGTACTTC.

V is TRBV15 and J is TRBJ2-3, with TRBD2 as a possible D gene (6 bases). CDR3 length: 16 amino acids. The V and J ends lost 4 bases and 2 bases respectively, with 16 bases between them. Looked up from germline, CDR1 is LNHNV and CDR2 is YYDKDF (reference sequence). This CDR3 is CATSKSLATITDTQYF. The CDR3 nucleotides read TGTGCCACCAGCAAATCACTAGCAACTATCACAGATACGCAGTATTTT.

In its sample, this clone was seen once. This chain links TRBV7-9 with TRBJ2-3; 8 bases map to TRBD2. V dropped 2 bases and J dropped 6; count of bases not matched to a gene: 16. This CDR3 spans 18 amino acids. The V gene's germline CDR1 is SEHNR and CDR2 FQNEAQ (reference sequence). The CDR3 loop reads CASSLWPSSRGGLDTQYF. The CDR3 DNA reads TGTGCCAGCAGCTTATGGCCCTCCAGCCGGGGGGGATTGGATACGCAGTATTTT.

The chain has TRBV30 and TRBJ2-1; the D call may be TRBD1 or TRBD2 (5 bases each). The V gene's germline CDR1 is GTSNPN and CDR2 SVGIG (reference sequence). The CDR3 consists of 13 residues. The germline V and J ends were trimmed by 5 bases and 2 bases, with 10 bases remaining between them. The CDR3 DNA follows: TGTGCCTGGTCGCTGGGGGCCTACAATGAGCAGTTCTTC. Amino acids: CAWSLGAYNEQFF.

This clone was found once. This chain connects TRBV4-2 to TRBJ2-5, with D tentatively TRBD1 or TRBD2 (5 bases each). Germline V gene sequence: CDR1 LGHNA, CDR2 YNFKEQ. V lost 4 bases and J 5 bases, leaving 14 bases between the germline ends. The CDR3 has 14 amino acids. The CDR3 nucleotides are TGTGCCAGCAGCCTCTCGGACACGGGGGAGACCCAGTACTTC. This translates into CASSLSDTGETQYF.

The chain has TRBV7-9 and TRBJ1-4; 7 nucleotides align to TRBD1. The V gene end was trimmed by 4 bases and the J gene end by 13 bases; junction bases not matched to a gene: 6. CDR1 SEHNR and CDR2 FQNEAQ come from the germline V gene (reference sequence). The CDR3 covers 12 residues. This chain's CDR3 is CASSSSGGGLFF. The CDR3 bases are TGTGCCAGCAGCTCGTCAGGGGGAGGACTGTTTTTT.

The rearrangement links TRBV2 to TRBJ1-1; tentative D call: TRBD1 (5 bases). CDR1 is SNHLY and CDR2 is FYNNEI in the germline V gene. This CDR3 spans 14 amino acids. The V gene lost 5 bases and the J gene lost 3 bases, with 13 bases spanning the gap. CDR3 region: CASSTQGWDTEAFF. DNA of the CDR3: TGTGCCAGCAGTACCCAGGGTTGGGACACTGAAGCTTTCTTT.

The V and J genes are TRBV7-2 and TRBJ2-7; a weak D match, TRBD2 (6 bases). Germline CDR1 is SGHTA and CDR2 is FQGNSA. The CDR3 extends over 14 amino acids. V lost 7 bases and J lost 6, with 19 bases in between. CDR3 nucleotide sequence: TGTGCCAGCACGCGGCAGTCGGGAGCATCCGAGCAGTACTTC. Translation: CASTRQSGASEQYF.

The gene calls are TRBV5-1 and TRBJ2-4, with 10 bases lining up with TRBD2. The germline V gene has CDR1 SGHRS and CDR2 YFSETQ. Trimming at V came to 8 bases and at J to 0 bases, leaving 11 bases not matched to a gene. This CDR3 is built from 17 residues. CDR3: CASRPGLAEIAKNIQYF. The CDR3 DNA sequence: TGCGCCAGTCGCCCCGGACTAGCGGAAATAGCCAAAAACATTCAGTACTTC.

The V call is TRBV4-3, the J call TRBJ1-1; TRBD1 agrees at 9 bases. Germline CDR1 and CDR2: LGHNA and YSLEER. V shed 4 bases and J 3 bases; nucleotides not matched to a gene: 3. This CDR3 is 14 amino acids long. Written as DNA, the CDR3 is TGCGCCAGCAGCCCGGACAGGGGCCACACTGAAGCTTTCTTT. It is translated as CASSPDRGHTEAFF.

The J gene is TRBJ2-7, the V gene TRBV30, with 8 nucleotides matching TRBD2. Per the germline V gene, CDR1 is GTSNPN and CDR2 is SVGIG (reference sequence). This CDR3 has 15 residues. Trimming cost V 2 bases and J 2 bases; bases outside gene matches: 8. The CDR3 coding sequence is TGTGCCTGGAGTATTTCACTAGCGGAGGCCTACGAGCAGTACTTC. Amino acids: CAWSISLAEAYEQYF.

The chain combines TRBV7-2 with TRBJ2-3; 9 positions match TRBD2. This CDR3 has 15 residues. V shed 1 base, J shed 2 bases, and the junction held 1 base outside the gene matches. CDR1 is SGHTA and CDR2 is FQGNSA in the germline V gene. This CDR3 reads CASSLGGRATDTQYF. CDR3 sequence (DNA): TGTGCCAGCAGCTTAGGCGGGAGGGCCACAGATACGCAGTATTTT.

The V and J genes are TRBV10-3 and TRBJ2-7, with a tentative D call TRBD2 (6 bases). The germline V gene encodes CDR1 ENHRY and CDR2 SYGVKD. The CDR3 spans 14 residues. Trimming stripped 3 bases from V and 2 bases from J, with 11 bases between. The CDR3 loop reads CAISDLALTYEQYF. CDR3 sequence (DNA): TGTGCCATCAGTGACCTAGCGCTTACCTACGAGCAGTACTTC.

The chain combines TRBV7-6 with TRBJ1-3; 7 nucleotides line up with TRBD1. The V gene's germline CDR1 is SGHVS and CDR2 FNYEAQ. This CDR3 has 16 residues. The V segment lost 1 base and the J segment 2 bases; nucleotides outside the gene matches: 5. The CDR3 here is CASSLGQGKTGNTIYF. The CDR3 DNA reads as TGTGCCAGCAGCTTAGGACAGGGTAAAACTGGAAACACCATATATTTT.

The chain combines TRBV5-1 with TRBJ1-1; 9 bases align to TRBD1. Germline trimming cut 0 bases from V and 0 bases from J; bases unmatched to any gene: 3. The CDR3 length is 16 residues. Per germline, CDR1 SGHRS and CDR2 YFSETQ. The chain's CDR3 is CASSLGQGVLNTEAFF. The CDR3 DNA is TGCGCCAGCAGCTTGGGACAGGGGGTTTTGAACACTGAAGCTTTCTTT.

The gene calls are TRBV5-1 and TRBJ2-3; 7 nucleotides match TRBD1. J was trimmed by 0 bases and V by 4 bases; bases with no gene match: 5. Germline lookup yields CDR1 SGHRS and CDR2 YFSETQ. This CDR3 is 15 amino acids long. CDR3 sequence: CASSPGQLSTDTQYF. The CDR3 DNA is TGCGCCAGCAGCCCGGGACAGCTTAGCACAGATACGCAGTATTTT.

V usage is TRBV2 and J usage is TRBJ1-5, with 11 nucleotides matching TRBD1. The length of the CDR3 is 14 residues. Losses at the gene ends were 6 bases for V and 6 bases for J; bases not matched to a gene: 4. The germline V gene encodes CDR1 SNHLY and CDR2 FYNNEI. For the CDR3, the DNA is TGTGCCAGCAGGGGGGACAGGGGGGCTCAGCCCCAGCATTTT. It specifies CASRGDRGAQPQHF.

The CDR3 reads CASSLTGVNTEAFF. The CDR3 DNA sequence: TGTGCCAGCAGTTTGACAGGGGTGAACACTGAAGCTTTCTTT. This rearrangement joins TRBV28 to TRBJ1-1; 8 bases agree with TRBD1. Germline V gene sequence: CDR1 MDHEN, CDR2 SYDVKM. The CDR3 sequence is 14 residues long. Trimming removed 3 bases from V and 0 bases from J; junction bases left unmatched: 0. Filled out from reference TRBV28 and TRBJ1-1, the complete variable domain reads DVKVTQSSRYLVKRTGEKVFLECVQDMDHENMFWYRQDPGLGLRLIYFSYDVKMKEKGDIPEGYSVSREKKERFSLILESASTNQTSMYLCASSLTGVNTEAFFGQGTRLTVV.

The chain employs TRBV30 and TRBJ1-6; 8 positions agree with TRBD1. J lost 10 bases, V lost 2 bases, and 7 bases had no gene match. This CDR3 is built from 14 residues. Germline V gene data show CDR1 as GTSNPN and CDR2 as SVGIG (reference sequence). For the CDR3, the DNA is TGTGCCTGGAGTTGGGGCAGGGGGCTCTCACCCCTCCACTTT. The encoded protein is CAWSWGRGLSPLHF.

The CDR3 reads CASRETDYGYTF. As DNA, the CDR3 is TGCGCCAGCAGAGAAACAGACTATGGCTACACCTTC. The J gene is TRBJ1-2, the V gene TRBV5-1; D is undetermined. CDR1 and CDR2 from the germline V gene are SGHRS and YFSETQ. Between the trimmed V and J ends, which lost 5 bases and 3 bases, there was a span of 8 bases. The CDR3 has 12 residues.

This chain uses TRBV5-1 with TRBJ2-7; the D gene could be TRBD1 or TRBD2 (5 bases each). The CDR3 is 16 residues long. Looked up from germline, CDR1 is SGHRS and CDR2 is YFSETQ. With 2 bases removed from V and 2 bases from J, the gap between germline ends came to 17 bases. The CDR3 coding sequence is TGCGCCAGCAGCTTAGAGCAGGGACGGACCCCCTACGAGCAGTACTTC. As protein: CASSLEQGRTPYEQYF.

This chain links TRBV5-1 with TRBJ1-1; 7 nucleotides line up with TRBD1. The CDR3 totals 16 residues. Germline CDR1 is SGHRS and CDR2 is YFSETQ. The junction had 10 bases not matched to a gene; V was cut back by 4 bases and J by 1 base. The CDR3 loop reads CASSPSPRGGNTEAFF. DNA for the CDR3: TGCGCCAGCAGCCCGAGCCCCAGGGGGGGGAACACTGAAGCTTTCTTT.

This chain joins TRBV19 and TRBJ2-7, with 9 bases fitting TRBD1. The CDR3 loop spans 15 amino acids. V dropped 3 bases and J dropped 1; count of bases not matched to a gene: 4. Germline CDR1 reads LNHDA; CDR2 reads SQIVND (reference sequence). The CDR3 nucleotides read TGTGCCAGTAGTATGGGACAGGGCCCGTCCTACGAGCAGTACTTC. Its translation: CASSMGQGPSYEQYF.

This clone was seen a few times. J is TRBJ1-1 and V is TRBV6-5; D not resolved. Trimming took off 2 bases at V and 1 base at J, with 11 bases between the two ends. There are 15 residues in the CDR3. Germline values: CDR1 MNHEY, CDR2 SVGAGI. The CDR3 coding sequence is TGTGCCAGCAGTTACCGGTGGCGGGGGAACACTGAAGCTTTCTTT. It codes for CASSYRWRGNTEAFF.

This clone was recorded once. The junction differs from germline at one of its ends, possibly a read error. The rearrangement links TRBV5-6 to TRBJ2-7; 9 nucleotides line up with TRBD1. The CDR3 is made up of 19 amino acids. Per the germline V gene, CDR1 is SGHDT and CDR2 is YYEEEE. CDR3: CASSLAKDRGTLGSHEQYF. The CDR3 DNA sequence: TGTGCCAGCAGCTTGGCCAAAGACAGGGGGACTTTGGGCTCCCACGAGCAGTACTTC.